Listed below are T cell receptor beta chains from one sample, sequenced in a study of shared clonotypes between healthy human individuals. This table comes from immunoSEQ multiplex PCR, and its TCRdb copy is limited to in-frame clones, with some not included. The table includes roughly 2 million clones, over 85% detected once. The source material was naive CD4+ T cells sorted from blood. The source of these receptors is a man between 18 and 29 years old in good health. CDR3s include the opening cysteine and the closing phenylalanine or tryptophan. The D gene is left open where the match is weak. Part of the rows lack a size; the others show once, few, many or a class for expanded clones.

d_gene: TRBD1; v_gene: TRBV7-9; j_gene: TRBJ2-7; abundance: -; len: 15; CDR3nt: TGTGCCAGCAGCCCCCCGGACAGGAGGTTGTACGAGCAGTACTTC; CDR3aa: CASSPPDRRLYEQYF
d_gene: -; v_gene: TRBV2; j_gene: TRBJ1-1; abundance: -; len: 14; CDR3nt: TGTGCCAGCAGCCTAACTTCGGGGGACACTGAAGCTTTCTTT; CDR3aa: CASSLTSGDTEAFF
d_gene: TRBD1; v_gene: TRBV6-5; j_gene: TRBJ1-4; abundance: once; len: 14; CDR3nt: TGTGCCAGCAGGAGGGGGCCAACTAATGAAAAACTGTTTTTT; CDR3aa: CASRRGPTNEKLFF
d_gene: TRBD2; v_gene: TRBV6-5; j_gene: TRBJ2-3; abundance: -; len: 13; CDR3nt: TGTGCCAGTACGACTAGCGGCACAGATACGCAGTATTTT; CDR3aa: CASTTSGTDTQYF
d_gene: -; v_gene: TRBV5-1; j_gene: TRBJ1-6; abundance: once; len: 17; CDR3nt: TGCGCCAGTCGGCCGGGGTACTCGAGCTCCTATAATTCACCCCTCCACTTT; CDR3aa: CASRPGYSSSYNSPLHF
d_gene: -; v_gene: TRBV7-2; j_gene: TRBJ1-5; abundance: -; len: 14; CDR3nt: TGTGCCAGCAGCCCCGGACATCGAGATGGGGCCCAGCATTTT; CDR3aa: CASSPGHRDGAQHF
d_gene: -; v_gene: TRBV5-1; j_gene: TRBJ2-7; abundance: -; len: 14; CDR3nt: TGCGCCAGCAGGGATACAGGGTCTGGCTACGAGCAGTACTTC; CDR3aa: CASRDTGSGYEQYF
d_gene: -; v_gene: TRBV2; j_gene: TRBJ1-4; abundance: -; len: 15; CDR3nt: TGTGCCAGCATCCTCGGACAGACCGACTATGAAAAACTGTTTTTT; CDR3aa: CASILGQTDYEKLFF
d_gene: -; v_gene: TRBV30; j_gene: TRBJ1-5; abundance: many; len: 13; CDR3nt: TGTGCCTGGAGTGTACGGTCGGAACAGCCCCAGCATTTT; CDR3aa: CAWSVRSEQPQHF
d_gene: TRBD2; v_gene: TRBV30; j_gene: TRBJ2-7; abundance: -; len: 13; CDR3nt: TGTGCCTGGTGGGGGGGACCGTACTACGAGCAGTACTTC; CDR3aa: CAWWGGPYYEQYF
d_gene: TRBD2; v_gene: TRBV11-3; j_gene: TRBJ2-5; abundance: -; len: 15; CDR3nt: TGTGCCAGCAGCCCAGGGGGGACTAGCGGTCGGACCCAGTACTTC; CDR3aa: CASSPGGTSGRTQYF
d_gene: -; v_gene: TRBV11-2; j_gene: TRBJ2-1; abundance: -; len: 13; CDR3nt: TGTGCCAGCAGCTTAGTCCCATACAATGAGCAGTTCTTC; CDR3aa: CASSLVPYNEQFF
d_gene: -; v_gene: TRBV7-2; j_gene: TRBJ2-7; abundance: -; len: 15; CDR3nt: TGTGCCAGCAGCTTAGAAGGGACACTGCTAAGGGAGCAGTACTTC; CDR3aa: CASSLEGTLLREQYF
d_gene: TRBD1; v_gene: TRBV5-8; j_gene: TRBJ1-6; abundance: -; len: 13; CDR3nt: TGTGCCAGCAGCGACGGACAGGCCCGACCCCTCCACTTT; CDR3aa: CASSDGQARPLHF
d_gene: TRBD1; v_gene: TRBV28; j_gene: TRBJ1-1; abundance: -; len: 15; CDR3nt: TGTGCCAGCAGTCGACAGGGCCTTGGTAGCACTGAAGCTTTCTTT; CDR3aa: CASSRQGLGSTEAFF
d_gene: -; v_gene: TRBV9; j_gene: TRBJ2-2; abundance: -; len: 14; CDR3nt: TGTGCCAGCAGCCGGACGGAGGGGACCGGGGAGCTGTTTTTT; CDR3aa: CASSRTEGTGELFF
d_gene: -; v_gene: TRBV25-1; j_gene: TRBJ2-3; abundance: -; len: 15; CDR3nt: TGTGCCAGCAGTGAAGTAGCGGCTAGCGCAGATACGCAGTATTTT; CDR3aa: CASSEVAASADTQYF
d_gene: -; v_gene: TRBV10-3; j_gene: TRBJ1-4; abundance: -; len: 11; CDR3nt: TGTGCCATCAGTGAGTCGAAGTCACTGTTTTTT; CDR3aa: CAISESKSLFF
d_gene: -; v_gene: TRBV15; j_gene: TRBJ1-2; abundance: few; len: 15; CDR3nt: TGTGCCACCAGCAGAGATTCGTCCCGGAACCATGGCTACACCTTC; CDR3aa: CATSRDSSRNHGYTF
d_gene: -; v_gene: TRBV19; j_gene: TRBJ1-5; abundance: -; len: 13; CDR3nt: TGTGCCAGTAGTATCAGGGTGAGTCAGCCCCAGCATTTT; CDR3aa: CASSIRVSQPQHF
d_gene: TRBD1; v_gene: TRBV15; j_gene: TRBJ1-6; abundance: -; len: 14; CDR3nt: TGTGCCACCAGCTTGTCGGACAGGCCTTCGGCCCTCCACTTT; CDR3aa: CATSLSDRPSALHF
d_gene: -; v_gene: TRBV10-3; j_gene: TRBJ1-4; abundance: -; len: 15; CDR3nt: TGTGCCATCAGTCGGGGACGTGCAACTAATGAAAAACTGTTTTTT; CDR3aa: CAISRGRATNEKLFF
d_gene: -; v_gene: TRBV30; j_gene: TRBJ1-2; abundance: -; len: 13; CDR3nt: TGTGCCTGGAGCTCAGGCCTCGGCTATGGCTACACCTTC; CDR3aa: CAWSSGLGYGYTF